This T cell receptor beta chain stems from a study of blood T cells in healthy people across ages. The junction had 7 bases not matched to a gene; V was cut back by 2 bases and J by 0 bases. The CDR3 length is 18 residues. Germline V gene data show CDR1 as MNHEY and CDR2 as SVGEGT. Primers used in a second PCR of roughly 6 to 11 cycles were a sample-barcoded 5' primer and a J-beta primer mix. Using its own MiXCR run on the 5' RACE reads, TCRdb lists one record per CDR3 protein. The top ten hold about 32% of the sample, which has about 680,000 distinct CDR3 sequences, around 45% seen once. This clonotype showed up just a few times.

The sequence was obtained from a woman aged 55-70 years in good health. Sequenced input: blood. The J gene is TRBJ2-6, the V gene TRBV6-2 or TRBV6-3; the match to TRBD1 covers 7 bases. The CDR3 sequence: CASSYVGGPHSGANVLTF. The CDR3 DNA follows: TGTGCCAGCAGTTACGTAGGGGGCCCACACTCTGGGGCCAACGTCCTGACTTTC.